Here is one TCR beta chain with its context. The data were taken from a study of blood T cell repertoires in COVID-19. Study details: Acute-phase and convalescent COVID-19 samples originated in the United States, Italy and Spain. PBMCs, B-cell-depleted T cells, or T cells provided the cDNA or gDNA that made up the material.

The V gene lost 7 bases and the J gene lost 1 base, with 16 bases spanning the gap. The length of the CDR3 is 15 residues. Germline values: CDR1 MDHEN, CDR2 SYDVKM. In the original analysis: Estimation of nucleated cell counts relied on the amplification of reference gene primers. The protocol was immunoSEQ multiplex PCR, while the TCRdb copy is restricted to in-frame clones and leaves out a portion. V and J calls plus clone size are reproduced from that table; the DNA served to infer D and trimming. Among about 220,000 clones listed, about 86% were seen once. This clonotype originated in a woman in her thirties who had recovered from COVID-19. The chain combines TRBV28 with TRBJ1-1; possible D gene TRBD1, 5 bases. Sequences were obtained from peripheral blood. The CDR3 DNA is TGTGCCAGCACCATGGGGGGGTGGAGGAACACTGAAGCTTTCTTT. Protein: CASTMGGWRNTEAFF.